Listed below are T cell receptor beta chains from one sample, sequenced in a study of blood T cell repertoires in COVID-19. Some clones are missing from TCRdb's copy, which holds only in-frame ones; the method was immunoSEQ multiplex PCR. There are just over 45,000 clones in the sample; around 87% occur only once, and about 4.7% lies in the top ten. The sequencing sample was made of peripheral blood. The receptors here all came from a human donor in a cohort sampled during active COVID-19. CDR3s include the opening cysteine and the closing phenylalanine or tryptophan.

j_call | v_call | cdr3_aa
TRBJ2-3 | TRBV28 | CASSRPRDRGTDTQYF
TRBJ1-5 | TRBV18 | CASSLGTAYQPQHF
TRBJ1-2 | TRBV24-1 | CATRRTGEDGYTF
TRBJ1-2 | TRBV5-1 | CASSLGQGDYGYTF
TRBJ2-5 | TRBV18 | CASSPGLSQETQYF
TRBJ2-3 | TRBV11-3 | CASSSLPPGLAGGVPDTQYF
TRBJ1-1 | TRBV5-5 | CASSLISPGSTEAFF
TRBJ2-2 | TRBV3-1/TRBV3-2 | CASSLGQGFGELFF
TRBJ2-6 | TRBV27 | CASSLYRSSGANVLTF
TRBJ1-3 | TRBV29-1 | CSVESHSGNTIYF
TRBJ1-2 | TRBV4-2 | CASSPRTGGVGNYGYTF
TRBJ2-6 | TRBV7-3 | CASRGSGANVLTF
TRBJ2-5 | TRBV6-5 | CASSYQGQAQETQYF
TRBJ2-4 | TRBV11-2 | CASSTSGATKNIQYF
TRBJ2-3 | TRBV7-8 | CASSQMAREADTQYF
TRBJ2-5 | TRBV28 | CASTSPGGYQETQYF
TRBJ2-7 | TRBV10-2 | CASRQGLAGYEQYF
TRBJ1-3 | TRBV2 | CASSDFARDSRSGNTIYF
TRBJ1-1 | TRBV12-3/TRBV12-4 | CASSRNGQGLAFF
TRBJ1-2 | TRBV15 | CATSTKPRDNYGYTF
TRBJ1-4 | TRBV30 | CAWRHTGGREKLFF
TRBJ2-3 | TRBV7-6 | CASSSRPGQGGTDTQYF
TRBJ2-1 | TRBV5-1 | CASRTSGGFYNEQFF
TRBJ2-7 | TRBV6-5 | CASSYRGQGFYEQYF
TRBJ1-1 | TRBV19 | CASTSSGTANTEAFF
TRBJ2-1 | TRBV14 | CASSPSGLDMFF
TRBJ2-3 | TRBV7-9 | CASSGSGSTDTQYF
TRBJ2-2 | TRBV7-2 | CASSAGTPNTGELFF
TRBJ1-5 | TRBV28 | CASSSTLLTGNYQPQHF
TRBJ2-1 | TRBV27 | CASSFREQFF
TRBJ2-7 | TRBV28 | CASSFGGLTYEQYF
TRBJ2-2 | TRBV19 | CASSQPSGSNTGELFF
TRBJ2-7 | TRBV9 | CASSVVPGSYEQYF
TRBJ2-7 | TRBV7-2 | CASSDLVSLSYEQYF
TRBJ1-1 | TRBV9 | CASSTTGISEAFF
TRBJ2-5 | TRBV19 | CASSSLAGQETQYF
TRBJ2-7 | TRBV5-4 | CASSSTPRQVPFSYEQYF
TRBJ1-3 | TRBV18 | CASSLMGAGNTIYF
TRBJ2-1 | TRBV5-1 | CASSLSPGQLYTENEQFF
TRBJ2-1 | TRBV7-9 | CASSLVGSNEQFF
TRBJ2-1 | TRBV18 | CASSPLGAGYNEQFF